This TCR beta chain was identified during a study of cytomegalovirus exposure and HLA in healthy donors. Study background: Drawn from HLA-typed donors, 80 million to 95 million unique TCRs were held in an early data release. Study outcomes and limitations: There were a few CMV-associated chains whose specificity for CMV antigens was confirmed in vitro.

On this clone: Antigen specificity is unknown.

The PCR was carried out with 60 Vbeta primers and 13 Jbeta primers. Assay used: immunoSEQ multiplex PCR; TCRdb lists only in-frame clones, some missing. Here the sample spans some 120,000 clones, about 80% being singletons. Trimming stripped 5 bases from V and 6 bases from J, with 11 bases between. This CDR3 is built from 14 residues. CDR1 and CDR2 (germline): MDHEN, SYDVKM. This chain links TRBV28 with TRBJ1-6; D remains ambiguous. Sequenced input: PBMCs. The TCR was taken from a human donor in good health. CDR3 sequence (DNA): TGTGCCAGCAGTGTGACTGGTCGTAATTCACCCCTCCACTTT. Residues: CASSVTGRNSPLHF. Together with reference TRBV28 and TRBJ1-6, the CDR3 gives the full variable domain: DVKVTQSSRYLVKRTGEKVFLECVQDMDHENMFWYRQDPGLGLRLIYFSYDVKMKEKGDIPEGYSVSREKKERFSLILESASTNQTSMYLCASSVTGRNSPLHFGNGTRLTVT.